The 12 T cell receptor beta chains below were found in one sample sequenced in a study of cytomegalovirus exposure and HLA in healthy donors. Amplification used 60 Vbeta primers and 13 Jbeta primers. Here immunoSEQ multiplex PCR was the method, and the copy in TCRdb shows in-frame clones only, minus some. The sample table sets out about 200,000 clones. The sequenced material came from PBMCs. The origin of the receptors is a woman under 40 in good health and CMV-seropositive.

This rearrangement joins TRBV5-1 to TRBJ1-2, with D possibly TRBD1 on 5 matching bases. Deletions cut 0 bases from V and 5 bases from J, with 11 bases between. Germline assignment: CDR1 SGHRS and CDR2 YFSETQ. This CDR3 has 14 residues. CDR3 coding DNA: TGCGCCAGCAGCTTGGGACAGCCTAGGTATGGCTACACCTTC. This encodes CASSLGQPRYGYTF.

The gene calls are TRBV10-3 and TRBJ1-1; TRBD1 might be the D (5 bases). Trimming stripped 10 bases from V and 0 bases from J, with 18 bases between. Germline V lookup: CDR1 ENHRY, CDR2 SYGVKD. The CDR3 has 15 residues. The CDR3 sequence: CATSPLQGMNTEAFF. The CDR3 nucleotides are TGTGCCACCTCCCCCTTGCAGGGAATGAACACTGAAGCTTTCTTT.

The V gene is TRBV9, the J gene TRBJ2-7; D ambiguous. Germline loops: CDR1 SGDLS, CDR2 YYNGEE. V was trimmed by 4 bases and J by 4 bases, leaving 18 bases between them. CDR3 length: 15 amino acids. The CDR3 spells CASSPHPGLTYEQYF. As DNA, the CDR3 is TGTGCCAGCAGCCCCCACCCCGGGTTGACTTACGAGCAGTACTTC.

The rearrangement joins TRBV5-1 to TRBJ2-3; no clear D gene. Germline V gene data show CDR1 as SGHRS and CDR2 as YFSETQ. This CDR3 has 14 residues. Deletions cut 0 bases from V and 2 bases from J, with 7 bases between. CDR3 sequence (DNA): TGCGCCAGCAGCTTGGTCTTACTCACAGATACGCAGTATTTT. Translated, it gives CASSLVLLTDTQYF.

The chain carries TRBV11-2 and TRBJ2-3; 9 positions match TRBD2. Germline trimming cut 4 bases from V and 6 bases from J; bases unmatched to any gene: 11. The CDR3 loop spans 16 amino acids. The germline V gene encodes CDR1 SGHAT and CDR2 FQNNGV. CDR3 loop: CASSWRLREGLDTQYF. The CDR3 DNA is TGTGCCAGCAGCTGGAGGTTGCGGGAGGGCCTCGATACGCAGTATTTT.

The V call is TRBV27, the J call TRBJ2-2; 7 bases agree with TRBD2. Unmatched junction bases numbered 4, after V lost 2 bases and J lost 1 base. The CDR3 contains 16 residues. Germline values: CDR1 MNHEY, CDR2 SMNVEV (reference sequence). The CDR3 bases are TGTGCCAGCAGTTTAGTGTCTAGCGGGAACACCGGGGAGCTGTTTTTT. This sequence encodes CASSLVSSGNTGELFF.

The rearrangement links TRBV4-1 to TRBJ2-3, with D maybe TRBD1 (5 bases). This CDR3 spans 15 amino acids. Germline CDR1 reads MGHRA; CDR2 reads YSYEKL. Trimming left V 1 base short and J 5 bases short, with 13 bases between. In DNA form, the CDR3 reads TGCGCCAGCAGCCAAGTAGCAGGGATCGGAGATACGCAGTATTTT. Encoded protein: CASSQVAGIGDTQYF.

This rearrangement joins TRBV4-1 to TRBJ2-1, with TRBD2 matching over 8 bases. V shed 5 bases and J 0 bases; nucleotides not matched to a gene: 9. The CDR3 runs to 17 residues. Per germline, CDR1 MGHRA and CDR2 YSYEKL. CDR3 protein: CASSSSGGSSSYNEQFF. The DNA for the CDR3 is TGCGCCAGCAGCTCCAGCGGGGGATCGAGCTCCTACAATGAGCAGTTCTTC.

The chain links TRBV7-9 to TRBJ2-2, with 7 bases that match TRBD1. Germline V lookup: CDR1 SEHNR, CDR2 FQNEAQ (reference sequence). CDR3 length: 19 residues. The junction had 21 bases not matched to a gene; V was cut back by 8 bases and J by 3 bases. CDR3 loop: CASRKARQGGTKDTGELFF. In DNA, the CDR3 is TGTGCCAGCCGAAAGGCGAGACAGGGTGGTACAAAAGACACCGGGGAGCTGTTTTTT.

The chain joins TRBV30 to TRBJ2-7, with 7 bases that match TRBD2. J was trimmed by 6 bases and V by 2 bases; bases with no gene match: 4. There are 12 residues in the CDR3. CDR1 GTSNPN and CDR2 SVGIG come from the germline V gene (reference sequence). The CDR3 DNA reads TGTGCCTGGAGTCGAACTAGCGCCGAGCAGTACTTC. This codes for CAWSRTSAEQYF.

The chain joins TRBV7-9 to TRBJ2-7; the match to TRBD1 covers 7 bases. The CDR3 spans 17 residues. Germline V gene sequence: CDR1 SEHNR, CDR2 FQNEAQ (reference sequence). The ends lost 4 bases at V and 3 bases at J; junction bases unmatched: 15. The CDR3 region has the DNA TGTGCCAGCAGCTCCCCTCATTACAGGGGAAGCGTCTACGAGCAGTACTTC. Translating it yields CASSSPHYRGSVYEQYF.

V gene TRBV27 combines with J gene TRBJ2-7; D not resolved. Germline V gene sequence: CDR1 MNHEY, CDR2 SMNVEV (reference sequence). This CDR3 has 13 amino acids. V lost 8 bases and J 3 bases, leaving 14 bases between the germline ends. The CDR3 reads CASAAFWRYEQYF. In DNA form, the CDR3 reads TGTGCCAGCGCGGCGTTCTGGCGCTACGAGCAGTACTTC.